The 12 T cell receptor beta chains below come from one sample, sequenced in a study of T cell repertoires in cytomegalovirus infection. TCRdb reprocessed the reads with MiXCR, giving one entry per CDR3 protein. The profile shows approximately 730,000 distinct CDR3 sequences, around 29% of them singletons. No antigen is known for these receptors. This sample comprised cultured CD8+ T cells from PBMCs, obtained from culture after CMV antigen stimulation. These receptors all come from a human donor in good health (CMV status not recorded). Some clones in this sample may be carry-over from other donors' samples.

This rearrangement joins TRBV12-3 or TRBV12-4 to TRBJ2-7, with TRBD1 as a possible D gene (6 bases). The CDR3 is 15 amino acids. V was pared by 3 bases and J by 4 bases, with 16 bases between. CDR3 region: CASSFSRGRYYEQYF. DNA for the CDR3: TGTGCCAGCAGTTTTAGCAGGGGCCGATATTACGAGCAGTACTTC.

The rearrangement links TRBV12-3 or TRBV12-4 to TRBJ2-7, with 7 bases that match TRBD1. Unmatched junction bases numbered 7, after V lost 8 bases and J lost 3 bases. The CDR3 runs 13 residues. The CDR3 nucleotides are TGTGCCAGCCAAACAGGGGCCCACTACGAGCAGTACTTC. Translated, it gives CASQTGAHYEQYF.

This clonotype showed up just a few times. V and J are TRBV4-1 and TRBJ1-5; unclear D gene. The CDR3 runs to 15 residues. V was shortened by 0 bases and J by 3 bases, with 9 bases between the two germline ends. Germline loops: CDR1 MGHRA, CDR2 YSYEKL. CDR3 DNA sequence: TGCGCCAGCAGCCAAGAATACCGATTCAATCAGCCCCAGCATTTT. It encodes CASSQEYRFNQPQHF.

Sample share makes this clonotype medium-sized. J is TRBJ1-5 and V is TRBV20-1; 7 bases are a match to TRBD1. V lost 6 bases and J lost 4; bases outside the gene matches: 6. The CDR3 totals 13 residues. The germline V gene has CDR1 DFQATT and CDR2 SNEGSKA (reference sequence). CDR3 protein: CSATQGVNQPQHF. The CDR3 bases are TGCAGTGCGACGCAGGGGGTAAATCAGCCCCAGCATTTT.

In this sample, this clonotype turned up many times. J is TRBJ1-1 and V is TRBV7-6; 8 bases map to TRBD1. The ends lost 1 base at V and 0 bases at J; junction bases unmatched: 4. The germline gives CDR1 SGHVS, CDR2 FNYEAQ. CDR3 length: 16 residues. CDR3 region: CASSLDRTGLNTEAFF. For the CDR3, the DNA is TGTGCCAGCAGCTTAGATAGGACAGGGCTGAACACTGAAGCTTTCTTT. The whole variable domain, filled in from reference TRBV7-6 and TRBJ1-1, reads GAGVSQSPRYKVTKRGQDVALRCDPISGHVSLYWYRQALGQGPEFLTYFNYEAQQDKSGLPNDRFSAERPEGSISTLTIQRTEQRDSAMYRCASSLDRTGLNTEAFFGQGTRLTVV.

V usage is TRBV20-1 and J usage is TRBJ2-1; D gene ambiguous. Trimming pared 7 bases from V and 3 bases from J, leaving 10 bases between. This CDR3 is built from 12 residues. Germline loops: CDR1 DFQATT, CDR2 SNEGSKA (reference sequence). The CDR3 reads CSVPPLYNEQFF. The CDR3 DNA is TGCAGTGTCCCCCCCCTCTACAATGAGCAGTTCTTC.

V is TRBV7-4 and J is TRBJ2-5; D gene uncertain. Trimming left V 5 bases short and J 5 bases short, with 18 bases between. Germline values: CDR1 SGHVT, CDR2 SQSDAQ. This CDR3 has 15 amino acids. The CDR3 protein is CASSHSSRPVETQYF. The CDR3 nucleotides read TGTGCCAGCAGCCATTCGTCAAGGCCCGTGGAGACCCAGTACTTC.

The chain links TRBV14 to TRBJ2-6, with TRBD1 matching 7 bases. V was clipped by 6 bases and J by 4 bases; unmatched bases: 6. This CDR3 has 15 amino acids. Germline CDR1 SGHDN, CDR2 FVKESK. The CDR3 region is CASSQTGAGANVLTF. CDR3 nucleotide sequence: TGTGCCAGCAGTCAAACAGGGGCCGGGGCCAACGTCCTGACTTTC.

As to this clonotype: One end of the junction is discordant with germline, which a read error may explain. The J gene is TRBJ2-7, the V gene TRBV7-8; possibly TRBD2 for D (6 bases). This CDR3 spans 15 amino acids. Germline loops: CDR1 SGHVS, CDR2 FQNEAQ. The CDR3 coding sequence is TGTGTCAGCAGCTTGGTTGGGACTGGTCTTATCGAGCAGTACTTC. Its translation is CVSSLVGTGLIEQYF. Full variable domain (outside the CDR3, taken from reference TRBV7-8 and TRBJ2-7): GAGVSQSPRYKVAKRGQDVALRCDPISGHVSLFWYQQALGQGPEFLTYFQNEAQLDKSGLPSDRFFAERPEGSVSTLKIQRTQQEDSAVYLCVSSLVGTGLIEQYFGPGTRLTVT.

A remark on this clonotype: A read error may be the cause here, since a much bigger clone is one base away. V and J are TRBV29-1 and TRBJ2-3; D might be TRBD1 or TRBD2, each matching 5 bases. V lost 3 bases and J lost 6, with 22 bases in between. Germline V gene data show CDR1 as SQVTM and CDR2 as ANQGSEA. The CDR3 has 16 residues. In nucleotides, the CDR3 is TGCAGCGTTGATAAAGCTGGGTCAGGGACCGTCGATACGCAGTATTTT. This sequence encodes CSVDKAGSGTVDTQYF.

The chain employs TRBV2 and TRBJ2-5; TRBD1 matches 7 bases. The CDR3 totals 14 residues. V gave up 6 bases and J gave up 2 bases; unmatched junction bases: 6. The germline V gene encodes CDR1 SNHLY and CDR2 FYNNEI. CDR3 sequence reads: CASRTGQSQETQYF. The DNA of the CDR3 is TGTGCCAGCAGGACGGGACAGTCACAAGAGACCCAGTACTTC.

This clonotype was recorded many times. CDR3 sequence (DNA): TGTGCCAGCAGCACCATGTTTCGACAGGGGAACAATGAGCAGTTCTTC. As protein: CASSTMFRQGNNEQFF. The chain combines TRBV6-6 with TRBJ2-1, with 8 bases aligning to TRBD1. The CDR3 spans 16 residues. V trimming: 6 bases; J trimming: 5 bases; junction bases outside the gene matches: 12. The germline V gene encodes CDR1 MNHNY and CDR2 SVGAGI (reference sequence).